Below are 25 T cell receptor beta chains sequenced from a single sample in a study of shared clonotypes between healthy human individuals. This table comes from immunoSEQ multiplex PCR, and its TCRdb copy is limited to in-frame clones, with some not included. The table includes approximately 510,000 clones, 70% to 80% detected once. Sample: PBMCs. Every receptor here comes from a woman aged 40 to 55 in good health. Some clones in this sample may be carry-over from other donors' samples.

This clone has only a few counts. The chain employs TRBV15 and TRBJ2-7; D possibly corresponds to TRBD1 (6 bases). Trimming shortened V by 0 bases and J by 4 bases, and 13 bases separated the two germline ends. The germline V gene has CDR1 LNHNV and CDR2 YYDKDF (reference sequence). This CDR3 spans 15 amino acids. This CDR3 reads CATSRDSQGPYEQYF. The CDR3 DNA is TGTGCCACCAGCAGAGATAGCCAGGGGCCTTACGAGCAGTACTTC.

The J gene is TRBJ1-1, the V gene TRBV2; no firm D call. V lost 2 bases and J 4 bases, leaving 11 bases between the germline ends. The CDR3 runs to 14 residues. CDR1 SNHLY and CDR2 FYNNEI come from the germline V gene. DNA of the CDR3: TGTGCCAGCAGTGAAAACTACTCGGGCACTGAAGCTTTCTTT. Its protein is CASSENYSGTEAFF.

This clone came up a few times. V is TRBV19 and J is TRBJ1-4; D uncertain. The length of the CDR3 is 12 residues. The V end was cut by 5 bases, the J end by 5 bases, with 6 bases between. From germline, CDR1 is LNHDA and CDR2 SQIVND (reference sequence). The chain's CDR3 is CASSLVNEKLFF. DNA for the CDR3: TGTGCCAGTAGTCTGGTGAATGAAAAACTGTTTTTT.

The chain employs TRBV30 and TRBJ2-7; 8 bases are a match to TRBD2. In germline, CDR1 is GTSNPN, CDR2 SVGIG (reference sequence). The CDR3 covers 13 residues. V shed 2 bases, J shed 3 bases, and the junction held 3 bases outside the gene matches. In DNA, the CDR3 is TGTGCCTGGAGTTCCGGGGGGGACTACGAGCAGTACTTC. Translated, it gives CAWSSGGDYEQYF.

The chain combines TRBV18 with TRBJ1-2; no definite D call. V was trimmed by 2 bases and J by 6 bases, leaving 13 bases between them. The CDR3 length is 14 residues. Germline lookup yields CDR1 KGHSH and CDR2 LQKENI. The CDR3 nucleotides are TGTGCCAGCTCACCAGTGGCGGGAGAGGATGGCTACACCTTC. Translated, it gives CASSPVAGEDGYTF.

This sequence joins TRBV2 and TRBJ1-6, with D uncertain. Between the trimmed V and J ends, which lost 3 bases and 7 bases, there was a span of 7 bases. This CDR3 is built from 13 residues. The germline V gene encodes CDR1 SNHLY and CDR2 FYNNEI. The CDR3 nucleotides are TGTGCCAGCAGTGAGGGCAGGAATTCACCCCTCCACTTT. This encodes CASSEGRNSPLHF.

The CDR3 nucleotides read TGTGCCAGCAGCTTAGGTCAGGGACTAGACTACGAGCAGTACTTC. This translates into CASSLGQGLDYEQYF. The V and J genes are TRBV7-3 and TRBJ2-7, with TRBD2 identical over 8 bases. This CDR3 is 15 amino acids long. Trimming cost V 2 bases and J 3 bases; bases outside gene matches: 6. In germline, CDR1 is SGHTA, CDR2 FQGTGA.

The V and J genes are TRBV30 and TRBJ2-2; maybe TRBD1 (7 bases). Germline V gene sequence: CDR1 GTSNPN, CDR2 SVGIG (reference sequence). V was clipped by 6 bases and J by 2 bases, with 13 bases between them. The CDR3 totals 14 residues. The CDR3 nucleotides are TGTGCCTGCCCGGGGGACAGAAACACCGGGGAGCTGTTTTTT. Protein: CACPGDRNTGELFF.

This chain links TRBV28 with TRBJ1-5; D is unresolved. V was clipped by 3 bases and J by 2 bases, with 11 bases between them. The CDR3 loop spans 15 amino acids. The germline V gene has CDR1 MDHEN and CDR2 SYDVKM. This CDR3 is CASSFGLRGNQPQHF. The CDR3 bases are TGTGCCAGCAGTTTCGGGCTAAGGGGCAATCAGCCCCAGCATTTT.

The CDR3, as DNA: TGTGCCAGCACCGGACAGGGAGGGAGGTATGGCTACACCTTC. Protein product: CASTGQGGRYGYTF. V usage is TRBV28 and J usage is TRBJ1-2, with 8 bases fitting TRBD1. V dropped 7 bases and J dropped 5; count of bases not matched to a gene: 9. Germline CDR1 is MDHEN and CDR2 is SYDVKM. CDR3 length: 14 amino acids.

The J gene is TRBJ2-3, the V gene TRBV20-1; D is unresolved. The germline V gene encodes CDR1 DFQATT and CDR2 SNEGSKA (reference sequence). CDR3 length: 9 amino acids. With 7 bases removed from V and 6 bases from J, the gap between germline ends came to 5 bases. CDR3 region: CSVSDTQYF. The CDR3 nucleotides read TGCAGTGTCTCGGATACGCAGTATTTT.

This clone was detected only once. The V and J genes are TRBV19 and TRBJ2-1; D remains unclear. Germline V gene data show CDR1 as LNHDA and CDR2 as SQIVND (reference sequence). There are 12 residues in the CDR3. V was shortened by 5 bases and J by 8 bases, with 10 bases between the two germline ends. This chain's CDR3 is CASSPYGDEQFF. The CDR3 nucleotides read TGTGCCAGTAGTCCATATGGGGATGAGCAGTTCTTC.

V and J are TRBV7-9 and TRBJ1-2; D possibly corresponds to TRBD1 (6 bases). V was trimmed by 1 base and J by 0 bases, leaving 9 bases between them. This CDR3 is 15 amino acids long. CDR1 and CDR2 (germline): SEHNR, FQNEAQ (reference sequence). CDR3: CASSLGGATNYGYTF. The CDR3 region has the DNA TGTGCCAGCAGCTTAGGGGGGGCCACTAACTATGGCTACACCTTC.

This clone was detected a few times. J is TRBJ2-1 and V is TRBV11-3; tentatively, D is TRBD2 (5 bases). Germline assignment: CDR1 SGHNT and CDR2 YENEEA. Trimming removed 0 bases from V and 1 base from J, with 7 bases in between. This CDR3 contains 15 residues. The CDR3 loop reads CASSLEGASYNEQFF. CDR3 DNA sequence: TGTGCCAGCAGCTTAGAGGGAGCTTCCTACAATGAGCAGTTCTTC. The full variable domain, rest sourced from reference TRBV11-3 and TRBJ2-1, is EAGVVQSPRYKIIEKKQPVAFWCNPISGHNTLYWYLQNLGQGPELLIRYENEEAVDDSQLPKDRFSAERLKGVDSTLKIQPAELGDSAVYLCASSLEGASYNEQFFGPGTRLTVL.

This clone was counted only a few times. The chain links TRBV15 to TRBJ1-1; D remains unclear. Trimming removed 6 bases from V and 3 bases from J, with 14 bases in between. Germline V lookup: CDR1 LNHNV, CDR2 YYDKDF (reference sequence). This CDR3 spans 14 amino acids. The CDR3 bases are TGTGCCACCAGGGTTCGGCTAAGGGACACTGAAGCTTTCTTT. It yields the protein CATRVRLRDTEAFF.

This rearrangement joins TRBV28 to TRBJ2-2, with D hard to call. In germline, CDR1 is MDHEN, CDR2 SYDVKM. This CDR3 region has 12 residues. V lost 7 bases to trimming and J lost 4 bases, with 7 bases between them. The CDR3 here is CASNRVTGELFF. The CDR3 nucleotides are TGTGCCAGCAATCGAGTCACCGGGGAGCTGTTTTTT.

This rearrangement joins TRBV29-1 to TRBJ2-5; D not certain. The ends were cut back, 3 bases at V and 7 bases at J, with 9 bases in the middle. The germline V gene encodes CDR1 SQVTM and CDR2 ANQGSEA. CDR3 size: 11 residues. For the CDR3, the DNA is TGCAGCGTTGACCCGTCGGGGACCCAGTACTTC. This translates into CSVDPSGTQYF.

The CDR3 region is CAWRTIEGFGGYTF. Written as DNA, the CDR3 is TGTGCCTGGAGGACCATTGAGGGGTTTGGTGGCTACACCTTC. This chain joins TRBV30 and TRBJ1-2; TRBD1 is a possible D gene (5 bases). The V gene lost 3 bases and the J gene lost 7 bases, with 18 bases spanning the gap. CDR1 is GTSNPN, CDR2 SVGIG, per germline (reference sequence). The CDR3 runs 14 residues. The whole variable domain, filled in from reference TRBV30 and TRBJ1-2, reads SQTIHQWPATLVQPVGSPLSLECTVEGTSNPNLYWYRQAAGRGLQLLFYSVGIGQISSEVPQNLSASRPQDRQFILSSKKLLLSDSGFYLCAWRTIEGFGGYTFGSGTRLTVV.

The rearrangement links TRBV25-1 to TRBJ1-2; 7 bases fit TRBD1. Germline V gene data show CDR1 as MGHDK and CDR2 as SYGVNS. Trimming at V came to 4 bases and at J to 4 bases, leaving 6 bases not matched to a gene. This CDR3 is built from 14 residues. Written as DNA, the CDR3 is TGTGCCAGCAGTGTAACGGGACAGCCCTATGGCTACACCTTC. Protein product: CASSVTGQPYGYTF.

The rearrangement links TRBV30 to TRBJ2-5; D may correspond to TRBD1 or TRBD2 (6 bases each). This CDR3 region has 13 residues. Trimming removed 1 base from V and 5 bases from J, with 11 bases in between. CDR1 is GTSNPN and CDR2 is SVGIG in the germline V gene (reference sequence). CDR3 loop: CAWSEGGMETQYF. For the CDR3, the DNA is TGTGCCTGGAGTGAGGGGGGAATGGAGACCCAGTACTTC. Combining the CDR3 with reference TRBV30 and TRBJ2-5 gives the whole variable domain SQTIHQWPATLVQPVGSPLSLECTVEGTSNPNLYWYRQAAGRGLQLLFYSVGIGQISSEVPQNLSASRPQDRQFILSSKKLLLSDSGFYLCAWSEGGMETQYFGPGTRLLVL.

This clone was observed once. This sequence joins TRBV7-3 and TRBJ2-1; D unclear. CDR1 SGHTA and CDR2 FQGTGA come from the germline V gene. Trimming took 4 bases from V and 5 from J, leaving 12 bases between them. The length of the CDR3 is 14 residues. The CDR3 is CASSSLGENNEQFF. CDR3 in DNA: TGTGCCAGCAGCTCCCTTGGAGAGAACAATGAGCAGTTCTTC.

The chain carries TRBV7-3 and TRBJ2-5; D uncertain. The germline V and J ends were trimmed by 7 bases and 5 bases, with 20 bases remaining between them. Looked up from germline, CDR1 is SGHTA and CDR2 is FQGTGA. The CDR3 has 15 amino acids. CDR3 region: CASTPAPPIRETQYF. The DNA of the CDR3 is TGTGCCAGCACACCCGCGCCACCTATACGGGAGACCCAGTACTTC.

The gene calls are TRBV4-3 and TRBJ2-1; D may match TRBD1 or TRBD2 (5 bases each). Looked up from germline, CDR1 is LGHNA and CDR2 is YSLEER. Trimming pared 4 bases from V and 10 bases from J, leaving 14 bases between. This CDR3 comprises 13 residues. CDR3 coding DNA: TGCGCCAGCAGCCGATTTTTGGGGGACGAGCAGTTCTTC. It is translated as CASSRFLGDEQFF.

The sample holds one count of this clone. The chain couples TRBV2 to TRBJ2-2, with D uncertain. V lost 4 bases and J lost 7, with 10 bases in between. This CDR3 is built from 13 residues. The V gene's germline CDR1 is SNHLY and CDR2 FYNNEI. For the CDR3, the DNA is TGTGCCAGCAGTGTAGGGTTGGACGGGGAGCTGTTTTTT. Translated: CASSVGLDGELFF.

This chain uses TRBV10-3 with TRBJ1-4, with TRBD1 identical over 10 bases. Germline-derived CDR1 and CDR2 are ENHRY and SYGVKD. The CDR3 runs 17 residues. Trimming removed 2 bases from V and 7 bases from J; junction bases left unmatched: 10. CDR3 loop: CAISENVPGQGSEKLFF. The CDR3, as DNA: TGTGCCATCAGTGAGAATGTTCCGGGACAGGGGTCTGAAAAACTGTTTTTT.